This T cell receptor beta chain was observed in a study of CD8 T cells in ankylosing spondylitis. Study-wide findings and caveats: Disease-linked clones reportedly showed significant enrichment in matched ankylosing spondylitis synovial fluid.

The TCR beta libraries were generated through quantitative 5'-RACE incorporating molecular barcodes. Each CDR3 protein gets one entry after TCRdb re-called the 5' RACE reads with MiXCR. The sample includes approximately 260,000 distinct CDR3 sequences, 15% to 20% seen only once; the top ten take approximately 33%. On this clonotype: Antigen unknown.

The CDR3 is made up of 15 amino acids. From germline, CDR1 is SGHRS and CDR2 YFSETQ. V shed 4 bases, J shed 4 bases, and the junction held 10 bases outside the gene matches. Sample: blood, either unsorted or a sorted T cell fraction (not recorded which). The genes are TRBV5-1 and TRBJ2-7; 8 nucleotides agree with TRBD2. The sequence was collected from a male donor with ankylosing spondylitis or in good health (not recorded which). CDR3 bases: TGCGCCAGCAGCGTGGTAGCGGGAAGGGGGTACGAGCAGTACTTC. As protein: CASSVVAGRGYEQYF.